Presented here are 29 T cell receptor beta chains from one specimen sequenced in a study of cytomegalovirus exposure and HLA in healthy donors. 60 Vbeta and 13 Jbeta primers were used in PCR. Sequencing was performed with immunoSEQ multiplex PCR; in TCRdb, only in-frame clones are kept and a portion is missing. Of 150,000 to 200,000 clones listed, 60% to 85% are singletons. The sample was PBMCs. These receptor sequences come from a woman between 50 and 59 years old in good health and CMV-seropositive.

For the CDR3, the DNA is TGTGCCAGCAGGGTAGATAGGAGCTCCTACAATGAGCAGTTCTTC. Its translation: CASRVDRSSYNEQFF. The chain recombines TRBV2 with TRBJ2-1; D gene unclear. V was shortened by 6 bases and J by 0 bases, with 12 bases between the two germline ends. The CDR3 length is 15 residues. Germline V gene sequence: CDR1 SNHLY, CDR2 FYNNEI.

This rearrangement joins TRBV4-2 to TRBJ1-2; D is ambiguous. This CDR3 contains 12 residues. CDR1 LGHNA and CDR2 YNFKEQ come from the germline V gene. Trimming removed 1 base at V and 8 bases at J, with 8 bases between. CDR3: CASSQAGGGYTF. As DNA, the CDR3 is TGTGCCAGCAGCCAAGCTGGCGGCGGCTACACCTTC.

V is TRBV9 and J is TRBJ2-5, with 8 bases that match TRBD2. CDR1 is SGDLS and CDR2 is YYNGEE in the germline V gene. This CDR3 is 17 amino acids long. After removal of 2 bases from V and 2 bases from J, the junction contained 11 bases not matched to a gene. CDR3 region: CASSVAHVAGGQETQYF. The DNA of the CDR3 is TGTGCCAGCAGCGTCGCCCATGTCGCGGGGGGTCAAGAGACCCAGTACTTC.

CDR3 residues: CASSLVGGGYEQYF. CDR3 in DNA: TGTGCCAGCAGCTTAGTTGGCGGGGGTTACGAGCAGTACTTC. The chain carries TRBV7-9 and TRBJ2-7, with TRBD2 matching 7 bases. Per germline, CDR1 SEHNR and CDR2 FQNEAQ (reference sequence). This CDR3 has 14 residues. With V trimmed by 1 base and J by 4 bases, 4 bases remained unmatched.

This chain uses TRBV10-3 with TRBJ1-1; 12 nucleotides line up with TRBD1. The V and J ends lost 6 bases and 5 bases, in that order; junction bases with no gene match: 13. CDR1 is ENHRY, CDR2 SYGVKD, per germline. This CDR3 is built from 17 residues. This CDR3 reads CAISTFPGQGARTEAFF. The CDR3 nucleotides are TGTGCCATCAGCACATTTCCGGGACAGGGGGCGCGGACTGAAGCTTTCTTT.

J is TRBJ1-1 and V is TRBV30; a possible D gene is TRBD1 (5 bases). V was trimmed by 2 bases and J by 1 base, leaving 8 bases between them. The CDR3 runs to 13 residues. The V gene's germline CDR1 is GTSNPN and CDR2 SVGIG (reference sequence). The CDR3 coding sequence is TGTGCCTGGAGTTATACAGGGAACACTGAAGCTTTCTTT. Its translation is CAWSYTGNTEAFF.

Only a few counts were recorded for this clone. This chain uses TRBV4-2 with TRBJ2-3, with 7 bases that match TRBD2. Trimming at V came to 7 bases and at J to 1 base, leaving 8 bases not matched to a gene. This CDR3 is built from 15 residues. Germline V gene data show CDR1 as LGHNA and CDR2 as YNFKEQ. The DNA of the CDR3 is TGTGCCAGCACGTCCTACCGGGGGGGCACAGATACGCAGTATTTT. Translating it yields CASTSYRGGTDTQYF.

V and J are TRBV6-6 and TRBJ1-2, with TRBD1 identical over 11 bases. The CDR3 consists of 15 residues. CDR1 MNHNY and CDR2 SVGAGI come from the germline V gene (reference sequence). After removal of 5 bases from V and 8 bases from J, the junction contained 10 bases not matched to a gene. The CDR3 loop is CASSGSRTGGYGYTF. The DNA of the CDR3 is TGTGCCAGCAGTGGTTCTCGGACAGGGGGCTACGGCTACACCTTC.

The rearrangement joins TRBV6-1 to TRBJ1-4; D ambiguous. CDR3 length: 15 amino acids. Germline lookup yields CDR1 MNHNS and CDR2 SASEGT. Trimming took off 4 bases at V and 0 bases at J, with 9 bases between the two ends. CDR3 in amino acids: CASSVDTATNEKLFF. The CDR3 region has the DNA TGTGCCAGCAGTGTCGACACCGCAACTAATGAAAAACTGTTTTTT.

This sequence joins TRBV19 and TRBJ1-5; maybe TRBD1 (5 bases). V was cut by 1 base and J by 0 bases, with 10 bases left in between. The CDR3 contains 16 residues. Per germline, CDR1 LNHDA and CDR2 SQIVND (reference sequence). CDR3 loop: CASSIVIDSSNQPQHF. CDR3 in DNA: TGTGCCAGTAGTATAGTCATTGACAGTAGCAATCAGCCCCAGCATTTT.

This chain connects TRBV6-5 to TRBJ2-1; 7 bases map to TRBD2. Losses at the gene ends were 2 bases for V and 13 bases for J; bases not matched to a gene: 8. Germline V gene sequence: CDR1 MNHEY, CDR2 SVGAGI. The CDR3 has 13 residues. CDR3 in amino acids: CASSYPGTIKQFF. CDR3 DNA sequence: TGTGCCAGCAGTTACCCTGGGACTATAAAACAGTTCTTC.

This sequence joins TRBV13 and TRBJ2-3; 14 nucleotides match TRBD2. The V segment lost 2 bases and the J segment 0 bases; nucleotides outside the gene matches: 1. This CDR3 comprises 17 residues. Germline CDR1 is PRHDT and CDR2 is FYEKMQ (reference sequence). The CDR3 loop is CASSLRLAGGSTDTQYF. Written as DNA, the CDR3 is TGTGCCAGCAGCTTACGACTAGCGGGGGGGAGCACAGATACGCAGTATTTT.

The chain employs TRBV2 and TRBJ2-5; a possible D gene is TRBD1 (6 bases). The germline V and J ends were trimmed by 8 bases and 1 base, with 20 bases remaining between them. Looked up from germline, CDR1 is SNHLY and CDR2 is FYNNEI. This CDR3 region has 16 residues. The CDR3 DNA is TGTGCCAGCCTAGCCGTCAGGGGACCTCTCCAAGAGACCCAGTACTTC. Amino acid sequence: CASLAVRGPLQETQYF.

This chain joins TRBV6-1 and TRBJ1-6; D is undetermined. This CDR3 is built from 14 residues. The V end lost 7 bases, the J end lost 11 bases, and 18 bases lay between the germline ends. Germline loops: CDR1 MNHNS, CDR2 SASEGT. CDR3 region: CASTERVVGTPLHF. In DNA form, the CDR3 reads TGTGCCAGCACCGAGAGGGTGGTTGGGACACCCCTCCACTTT.

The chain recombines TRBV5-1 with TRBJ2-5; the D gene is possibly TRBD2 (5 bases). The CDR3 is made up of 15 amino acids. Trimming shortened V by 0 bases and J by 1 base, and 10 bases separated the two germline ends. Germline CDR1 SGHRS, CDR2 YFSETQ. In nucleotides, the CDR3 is TGCGCCAGCAGCTTGGACGGACTTTCCCAAGAGACCCAGTACTTC. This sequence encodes CASSLDGLSQETQYF. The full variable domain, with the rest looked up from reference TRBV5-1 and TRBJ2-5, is KAGVTQTPRYLIKTRGQQVTLSCSPISGHRSVSWYQQTPGQGLQFLFEYFSETQRNKGNFPGRFSGRQFSNSRSEMNVSTLELGDSALYLCASSLDGLSQETQYFGPGTRLLVL.

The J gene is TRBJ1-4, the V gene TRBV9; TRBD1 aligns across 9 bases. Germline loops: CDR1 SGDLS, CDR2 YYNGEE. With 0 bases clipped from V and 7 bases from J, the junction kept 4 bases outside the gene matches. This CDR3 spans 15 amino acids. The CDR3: CASSVEGQGREKLFF. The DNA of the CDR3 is TGTGCCAGCAGCGTAGAGGGACAGGGACGTGAAAAACTGTTTTTT.

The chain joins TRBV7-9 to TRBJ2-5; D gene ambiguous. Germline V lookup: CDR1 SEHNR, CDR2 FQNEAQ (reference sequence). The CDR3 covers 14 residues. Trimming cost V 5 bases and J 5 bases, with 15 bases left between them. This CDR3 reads CASSHYAREETQYF. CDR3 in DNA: TGTGCCAGCAGCCATTATGCCCGTGAGGAGACCCAGTACTTC.

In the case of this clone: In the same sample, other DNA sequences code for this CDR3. CDR3 region: CASSPDRGHEKLFF. The DNA for the CDR3 is TGTGCCAGCAGCCCGGACAGGGGACATGAAAAACTGTTTTTT. The gene calls are TRBV5-6 and TRBJ1-4, with 9 bases that match TRBD1. CDR1 SGHDT and CDR2 YYEEEE come from the germline V gene. The CDR3 is made up of 14 amino acids. The V segment lost 4 bases and the J segment 6 bases; nucleotides outside the gene matches: 4.

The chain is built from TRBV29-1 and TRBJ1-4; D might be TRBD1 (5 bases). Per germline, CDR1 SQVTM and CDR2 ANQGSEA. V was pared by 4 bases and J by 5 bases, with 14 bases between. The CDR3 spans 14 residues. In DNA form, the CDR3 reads TGCAGCGTTGTAGGGGATCCCACAAATGAAAAACTGTTTTTT. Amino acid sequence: CSVVGDPTNEKLFF. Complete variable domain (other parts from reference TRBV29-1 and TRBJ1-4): SAVISQKPSRDICQRGTSLTIQCQVDSQVTMMFWYRQQPGQSLTLIATANQGSEATYESGFVIDKFPISRPNLTFSTLTVSNMSPEDSSIYLCSVVGDPTNEKLFFGSGTQLSVL.

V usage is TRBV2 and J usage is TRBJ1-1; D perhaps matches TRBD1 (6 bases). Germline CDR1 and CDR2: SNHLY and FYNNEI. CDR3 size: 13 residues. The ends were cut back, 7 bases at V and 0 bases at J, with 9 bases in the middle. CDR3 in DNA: TGTGCCAGCAACAGGGATTTGAACACTGAAGCTTTCTTT. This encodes CASNRDLNTEAFF.

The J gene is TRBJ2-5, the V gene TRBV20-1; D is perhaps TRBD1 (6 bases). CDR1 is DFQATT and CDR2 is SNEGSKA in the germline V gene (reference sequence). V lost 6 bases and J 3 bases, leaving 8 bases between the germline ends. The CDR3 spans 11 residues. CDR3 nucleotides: TGCAGTGCCCACAGGGAAGAGACCCAGTACTTC. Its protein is CSAHREETQYF.

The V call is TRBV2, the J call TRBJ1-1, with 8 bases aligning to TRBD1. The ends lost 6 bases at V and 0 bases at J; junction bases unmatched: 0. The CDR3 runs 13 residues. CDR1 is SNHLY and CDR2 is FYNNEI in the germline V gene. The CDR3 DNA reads TGTGCCAGCAGGACAGGGGTGAACACTGAAGCTTTCTTT. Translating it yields CASRTGVNTEAFF.

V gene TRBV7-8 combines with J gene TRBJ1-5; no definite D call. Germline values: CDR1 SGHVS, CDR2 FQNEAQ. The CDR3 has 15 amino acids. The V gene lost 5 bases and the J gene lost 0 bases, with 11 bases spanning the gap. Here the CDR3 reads CASSLHGDSNQPQHF. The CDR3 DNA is TGTGCCAGCAGCCTTCACGGGGATAGCAATCAGCCCCAGCATTTT.

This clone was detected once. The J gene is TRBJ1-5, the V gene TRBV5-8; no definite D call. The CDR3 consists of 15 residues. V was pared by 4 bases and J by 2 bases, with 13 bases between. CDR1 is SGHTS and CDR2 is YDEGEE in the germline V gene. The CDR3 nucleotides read TGTGCCAGCAGCGGCCGCGGGTTGGGCAATCAGCCCCAGCATTTT. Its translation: CASSGRGLGNQPQHF.

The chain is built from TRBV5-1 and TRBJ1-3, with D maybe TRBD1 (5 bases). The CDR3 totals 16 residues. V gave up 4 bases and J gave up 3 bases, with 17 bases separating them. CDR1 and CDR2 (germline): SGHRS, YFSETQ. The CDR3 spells CASSRAGGDFGNTIYF. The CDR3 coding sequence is TGCGCCAGCAGCCGGGCCGGGGGGGACTTTGGAAACACCATATATTTT.

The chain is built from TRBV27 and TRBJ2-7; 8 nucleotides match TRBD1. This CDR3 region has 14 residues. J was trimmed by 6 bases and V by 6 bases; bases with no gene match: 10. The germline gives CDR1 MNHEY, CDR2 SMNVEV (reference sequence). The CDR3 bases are TGTGCCAGCAGCGCCGGACAGGGCTTCTCCGAGCAGTACTTC. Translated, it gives CASSAGQGFSEQYF.

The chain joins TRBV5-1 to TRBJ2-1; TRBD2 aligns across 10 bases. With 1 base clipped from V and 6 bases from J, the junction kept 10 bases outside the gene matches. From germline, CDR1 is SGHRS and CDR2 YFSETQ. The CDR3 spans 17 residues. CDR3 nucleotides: TGCGCCAGCAGCTTGTCCAGCGGGGGGGCCTTCGGCAATGAGCAGTTCTTC. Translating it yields CASSLSSGGAFGNEQFF.

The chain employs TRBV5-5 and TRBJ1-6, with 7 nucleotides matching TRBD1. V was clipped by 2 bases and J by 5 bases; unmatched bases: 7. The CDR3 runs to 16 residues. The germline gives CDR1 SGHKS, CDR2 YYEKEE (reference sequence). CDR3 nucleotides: TGTGCCAGCAGCTTCCCCGGAACAGGGGATAATTCACCCCTCCACTTT. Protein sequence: CASSFPGTGDNSPLHF.

CDR3 protein: CASSPGQRASEAFF. DNA of the CDR3: TGTGCCAGCAGCCCTGGACAGAGGGCAAGTGAAGCTTTCTTT. V and J are TRBV9 and TRBJ1-1, with a tentative D call TRBD1 (6 bases). Looked up from germline, CDR1 is SGDLS and CDR2 is YYNGEE. V lost 4 bases and J 7 bases, leaving 17 bases between the germline ends. The length of the CDR3 is 14 residues. Drawing the rest from reference TRBV9 and TRBJ1-1, the complete variable domain is DSGVTQTPKHLITATGQRVTLRCSPRSGDLSVYWYQQSLDQGLQFLIQYYNGEERAKGNILERFSAQQFPDLHSELNLSSLELGDSALYFCASSPGQRASEAFFGQGTRLTVV.